This is a list of T cell receptor beta chains from one sample in a study of T cell responses to AZD1222 COVID-19 vaccine. TCRdb's table, derived via immunoSEQ multiplex PCR, lists solely in-frame clones and lacks some. This sample yields 150,000 to 200,000 clones, of which approximately 94% are seen a single time; roughly 1.5% belongs to the top ten. Sequencing was performed on peripheral blood, taken 28 days after the second AZD1222 dose. All receptors come from an adult who received the AZD1222 COVID-19 vaccine. Each CDR3 is given with its conserved first and last residue. The order of the fields is CDR3 DNA, CDR3 protein, V gene, D gene, CDR3 length, J gene, clone size. D genes are given only for firm matches. Some rows have no size entry. The others give once, few or many, or a class for an expanded clone.

TGTGCCAGCAGTTTATCGCTAGCGGGGGGGAGCTCCTACGAGCAGTACTTC CASSLSLAGGSSYEQYF TRBV27 TRBD2 17 TRBJ2-7 -
TGCGCCAGCAGCCAAGCTTCCATCTACGAGCAGTACTTC CASSQASIYEQYF TRBV4-1 - 13 TRBJ2-7 -
TGCGCCAGCAGCCGACTTCAGGGTTACTATGGCTACACCTTC CASSRLQGYYGYTF TRBV5-1 - 14 TRBJ1-2 once
TGCGCCAGCAGCTTGGACGGCCGAGGCACTGAAGCTTTCTTT CASSLDGRGTEAFF TRBV5-1 - 14 TRBJ1-1 -
TGTGCCAGCAGTAGTGGACTGGTACAAGAGACCCAGTACTTC CASSSGLVQETQYF TRBV5-4 - 14 TRBJ2-5 -
TGCGCCAGCAGCCTCCTCAGCGGGGGTAGCTACGAGCAGTACTTC CASSLLSGGSYEQYF TRBV4-3 TRBD2 15 TRBJ2-7 -
TGTGCCAGCGCTTTGGGGGTTTCCTATGGCTACACCTTC CASALGVSYGYTF TRBV27 - 13 TRBJ1-2 -
TGTGCCAGCAGTCCGACCGGTATGACAGATTATAATTCACCCCTCCACTTT CASSPTGMTDYNSPLHF TRBV28 - 17 TRBJ1-6 -
TGTGCCAGCAGCCCGAGGACAGCGGGAAACACCATATATTTT CASSPRTAGNTIYF TRBV28 - 14 TRBJ1-3 -
TGTGCCAGCAGCCTCGCGGGAAGGGGGACGCAGTATTTT CASSLAGRGTQYF TRBV11-2 - 13 TRBJ2-3 -
TGTGCCAGCAGCGCTCAAGCAGGGGGTGGCAACGTCCTGACTTTC CASSAQAGGGNVLTF TRBV9 TRBD1 15 TRBJ2-6 -
TGTGCCAGCAGTGGGTCTGGACCCCACAATCAGCCCCAGCATTTT CASSGSGPHNQPQHF TRBV27 - 15 TRBJ1-5 -
TGTGCCATCAGTACCGGGGGGGCCTACGAGCAGTACTTC CAISTGGAYEQYF TRBV10-3 TRBD2 13 TRBJ2-7 -
TGTGCCAGTAGTTCAACCCACACAGGGACGGTCTACGAGCAGTACTTC CASSSTHTGTVYEQYF TRBV19 - 16 TRBJ2-7 once
TGTGCCAGCCGACTACTCAATGAAAAACTGTTTTTT CASRLLNEKLFF TRBV28 - 12 TRBJ1-4 -
TGTGCCAGCAGTTCAGGGTATTACGAGCAGTACTTC CASSSGYYEQYF TRBV11-3 - 12 TRBJ2-7 -
TGTGCCAGCAGTGAAGGCGAGCTAGCAGCTGAAGCTTTCTTT CASSEGELAAEAFF TRBV6-1 - 14 TRBJ1-1 -
TGTGCCAGCAGCTCGGCGGGCACTGAAAAACTGTTTTTT CASSSAGTEKLFF TRBV11-2 - 13 TRBJ1-4 once
TGTGCCAGCAGCCTAATACCGAATGGCTACACCTTC CASSLIPNGYTF TRBV7-2 - 12 TRBJ1-2 -
TGTGCCAGCAGCCAGGCTCCCTGGGAGACCCAGTACTTC CASSQAPWETQYF TRBV3-1/TRBV3-2 - 13 TRBJ2-5 -
TGTGCCAGCAGCCCTTTGGGGCAGTTTGGAAACACCATATATTTT CASSPLGQFGNTIYF TRBV27 - 15 TRBJ1-3 -
TGTGCCTGGAGTGTACGAACTAGCGGGAGGGCCCCCAGCTCCTACGAGCAGTACTTC CAWSVRTSGRAPSSYEQYF TRBV30 TRBD2 19 TRBJ2-7 -
TGCGCCAGCAGCCCGGGCGAACTGGGTGGAAACACCATATATTTT CASSPGELGGNTIYF TRBV5-1 - 15 TRBJ1-3 -
TGTGCCAGCAGCCGCGTAGGGGGCACAGATACGCAGTATTTT CASSRVGGTDTQYF TRBV7-2 - 14 TRBJ2-3 once
TGTGCCAGCAGCGTAATGGCGAGCTCCTACAATGAGCAGTTCTTC CASSVMASSYNEQFF TRBV9 - 15 TRBJ2-1 -
TGTGCCAGCAGTTTCCACAGGAATTCACCCCTCCACTTT CASSFHRNSPLHF TRBV28 - 13 TRBJ1-6 once
TGCGCCAGCAGCCCGCGGACAGGGAGGAACACTGAAGCTTTCTTT CASSPRTGRNTEAFF TRBV5-1 TRBD1 15 TRBJ1-1 -
TGCGCCAGCAGCCAAGGAATCCAGGGTTTCAATGGCTACACCTTC CASSQGIQGFNGYTF TRBV4-3 - 15 TRBJ1-2 -
TGTGCCAGCAGTCCCTTACCCCCAGCGGGGAACACTGAAGCTTTCTTT CASSPLPPAGNTEAFF TRBV27 - 16 TRBJ1-1 -
TGTGCCAGTAACGTTCAGGGTGGAGCTGAAGCTTTCTTT CASNVQGGAEAFF TRBV19 - 13 TRBJ1-1 -
TGTGCCAGCAGCAAATGGACAGGGGGCAATCAGCCCCAGCATTTT CASSKWTGGNQPQHF TRBV13 TRBD1 15 TRBJ1-5 -
TGTGCCAGCAGCTTAGGGTCGGGAAGGCTCTCTGGAAACACCATATATTTT CASSLGSGRLSGNTIYF TRBV7-2 - 17 TRBJ1-3 -
TGCAGTGCTAGCGGTGCGGAGACCCAGTACTTC CSASGAETQYF TRBV20-1 - 11 TRBJ2-5 -
TGTGCCAGCAGTTTGGGGACAGGTTTTGACACAGATACGCAGTATTTT CASSLGTGFDTDTQYF TRBV28 TRBD1 16 TRBJ2-3 once
TGTGCCAGCAGCTACAAGACAGGCTACTCTGGAAACACCATATATTTT CASSYKTGYSGNTIYF TRBV11-2 - 16 TRBJ1-3 -
TGTGCCAGCATGCTGATACAGGGGCCGGCCTATGGCTACACCTTC CASMLIQGPAYGYTF TRBV6-5 TRBD1 15 TRBJ1-2 -
TGTGCCAGCAGCACCGGGAATCAGCCCCAGCATTTT CASSTGNQPQHF TRBV28 - 12 TRBJ1-5 -
TGTGCCTGGAGTGTACGAAGGGGAAGTTATGGCTACACCTTC CAWSVRRGSYGYTF TRBV30 - 14 TRBJ1-2 -
TGTGCCAGTAGTGCCTTACAGGGGCAGGTCACTGAAGCTTTCTTT CASSALQGQVTEAFF TRBV19 TRBD1 15 TRBJ1-1 -
TGTGCCAGTAGTATTTTTGGAGGGCTCGCCTACGAGCAGTACTTC CASSIFGGLAYEQYF TRBV19 - 15 TRBJ2-7 -
TGTGCCAGTACCGTAGGGCTTCCTAACTATGGCTACACCTTC CASTVGLPNYGYTF TRBV19 - 14 TRBJ1-2 once
TGTGCCAGCAGCCAAGTAGGAAACACTGAAGCTTTCTTT CASSQVGNTEAFF TRBV3-1/TRBV3-2 - 13 TRBJ1-1 -
TGTGCCAGCAGCCGGACAGGGGGATTCTACGAGCAGTACTTC CASSRTGGFYEQYF TRBV14 TRBD1 14 TRBJ2-7 -
TGTGCCAGCAGTTTTGGCACTGAAGCTTTCTTT CASSFGTEAFF TRBV12-3/TRBV12-4 - 11 TRBJ1-1 -
TGTGCCAGCAGTTACTCGACAGTATACGAGCAGTACTTC CASSYSTVYEQYF TRBV6-2/TRBV6-3 - 13 TRBJ2-7 -
TGTGCCAGCAGCCTAGCGGGGCACTATGGCTACACCTTC CASSLAGHYGYTF TRBV12-3/TRBV12-4 - 13 TRBJ1-2 -
TGTGCCAGCAGTCCCTCCTACGAGCAGTACTTC CASSPSYEQYF TRBV7-2 - 11 TRBJ2-7 -
TGTGCCACCAGCAGAGATATCAGGCCCTCGGACACCATATATTTT CATSRDIRPSDTIYF TRBV15 - 15 TRBJ1-3 -
TGTGCCAGCAGTTATATGGGGGGTATGAACACTGAAGCTTTCTTT CASSYMGGMNTEAFF TRBV6-5 - 15 TRBJ1-1 -
TGTGCCAGCAGTTACGAGAGGAGCTCCTATAATTCACCCCTCCACTTT CASSYERSSYNSPLHF TRBV6-5 - 16 TRBJ1-6 -
TGTGCCAGCAGTGATAAACTGGACCGCTACATTCAGTACTTC CASSDKLDRYIQYF TRBV6-1 - 14 TRBJ2-4 -
TGTGCCAGCAGCGTTGGAGGGTGGGCAGGGGGAAACACCATATATTTT CASSVGGWAGGNTIYF TRBV9 - 16 TRBJ1-3 -
TGCAGTGCTAGAGAGCGGGGTGAGCAGTTCTTC CSARERGEQFF TRBV20-1 - 11 TRBJ2-1 -
TGTGCCAGCAGCCAGGGACAGGGAGTAAACCTGTTTTTT CASSQGQGVNLFF TRBV7-9 TRBD1 13 TRBJ1-4 -
TGCGCCAGCAGCTTGTGGGGGGGCGCGGGTACTGAAGCTTTCTTT CASSLWGGAGTEAFF TRBV5-1 - 15 TRBJ1-1 -
TGTGCCAGCAGCTTAGGGGGTGCCGGGGAGCTGTTTTTT CASSLGGAGELFF TRBV7-3 - 13 TRBJ2-2 -
TGTGCCAGCAGCTTAGGCGTCAGGGGGCTCGACAATGAGCAGTTCTTC CASSLGVRGLDNEQFF TRBV7-9 TRBD1 16 TRBJ2-1 -
TGTGCCAGCAGTTGGACAGGGGAGAGCGGCTACACCTTC CASSWTGESGYTF TRBV12-3/TRBV12-4 TRBD1 13 TRBJ1-2 -
TGTGCCAGTAGTCCCTCTCCCAGAAATTCACCCCTCCACTTT CASSPSPRNSPLHF TRBV19 - 14 TRBJ1-6 -
TGCGCCAGCGGGATGAGTAGACTAGCGGGCTACAATGAGCAGTTCTTC CASGMSRLAGYNEQFF TRBV4-1 TRBD2 16 TRBJ2-1 -